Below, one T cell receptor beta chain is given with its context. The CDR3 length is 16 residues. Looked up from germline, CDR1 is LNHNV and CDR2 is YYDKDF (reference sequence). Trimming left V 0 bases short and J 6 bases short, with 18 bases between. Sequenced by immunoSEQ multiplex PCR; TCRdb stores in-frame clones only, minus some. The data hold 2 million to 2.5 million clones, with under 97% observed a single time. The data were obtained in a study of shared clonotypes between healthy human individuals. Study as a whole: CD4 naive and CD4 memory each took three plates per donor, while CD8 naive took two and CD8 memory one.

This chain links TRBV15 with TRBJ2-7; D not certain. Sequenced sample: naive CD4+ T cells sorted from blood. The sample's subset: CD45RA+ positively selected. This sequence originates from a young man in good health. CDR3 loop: CATSREGGYLAREQYF. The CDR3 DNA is TGTGCCACCAGCAGAGAGGGTGGGTACCTTGCCCGCGAGCAGTACTTC.